Included here is one T cell receptor beta chain sequence, with context. The clone's antigen remains unknown. The record has no base qualities; no much larger clone is one base away. V loses 5 bases, J loses 5 bases, and the germline ends lie 13 bases apart. Inclusive of the bounding cysteine and phenylalanine, the CDR3 is 13 residues long. CDR3 DNA is the only sequence kept; it has 39 bases, read in frame from the first base. From a lookup of the germline V gene, CDR1 and CDR2 are LGHNA and YNFKEQ. This specimen comes from a study of T cells in Graves' hyperthyroidism and ophthalmopathy (dated by TCRdb to between 2018 and 2021). About the investigation overall: Peripheral blood samples were taken at initial diagnosis, before any treatment was given. After blood sampling, hyperthyroidism patients were treated with methimazole at a starting dose of 30 mg daily, and ophthalmopathy patients were treated with high-dose intravenous methylprednisolone. Thyroid tissue and blood T-cell repertoires from six or seven Graves' hyperthyroidism patients were also compared in the study. Prospective prediction of ophthalmopathy was tested in an independent validation cohort consisting of fewer than 20 hyperthyroidism patients and some 16 patients who later progressed to ophthalmopathy. The paper reports TCR Vbeta CDR3 sequencing of approximately 140 peripheral blood samples: approximately 41 ophthalmopathy, roughly 80 hyperthyroidism and 17 progressor patients. For training and testing, the 100 or so patients in the discovery cohort were randomly divided in a 7:3 ratio. To identify distinguishing TCR V-J signatures, a discovery cohort of about 100 patients was used, comprising 40 to 45 with Graves' ophthalmopathy and about 59 with stable Graves' hyperthyroidism.

Broad study findings and their caveats: Sample size was not statistically predetermined, and investigators were not blinded to group allocation. During validation, the model predicted progression to ophthalmopathy a median of approximately 6 months ahead of onset, with roughly 65% sensitivity and around 72% specificity. In cross-validation, a model built on a 13 V-J signature told ophthalmopathy apart from stable hyperthyroidism with 85% to 90% sensitivity and roughly 82% specificity, and in testing the same model reached 80%/75%. Most expanded thyroid clonotypes (frequency above 0.001) were also detected in blood, a finding suggesting that blood repertoires may reflect thyroid immune responses.

The hyperthyroidism patients were between 18 and 65 years old and newly diagnosed, with a disease duration of less than 2 months. The study excluded patients with uncontrolled infections, other autoimmune diseases, pregnancy or lactation. Diagnoses were established on the basis of clinical symptoms, serum thyroxine and TRAb, thyroid ultrasound, and orbital computed tomography. Blood from progressor patients was collected at the time of first diagnosis with hyperthyroidism, before any ophthalmopathy symptoms had appeared. PBMCs were isolated from 7.5 to 10 ml of fresh peripheral blood by Ficoll-Paque density gradient centrifugation. Progressor patients were first diagnosed with Graves' hyperthyroidism and then developed ophthalmopathy during follow-up. Total RNA was extracted with Trizol reagent, and quality was checked on an Agilent 2100 Bioanalyzer. The TCR beta CDR3 regions were amplified from RNA transcripts. The TCR CDR3 was subjected to a first round of RT-PCR using the HTBI primer set and the Qiagen OneStep RT-PCR kit. Libraries were constructed in a second round of multiplex PCR, after which size selection and purification were performed. Sequencing of the libraries was done on an Illumina HiSeq2000 using paired-end 100 bp reads. In the original analysis: Raw data were processed with SOAPnuke, discarding reads with adapters, uncalled bases, mean Phred below 15, or no exact constant-primer or identifier match. COPE v1.2.5 was used to merge high-quality paired reads, and clonotypes were defined as unique nucleotide sequences. MiTCR v1.1 was used to align clonotypes to the IMGT TRBV, TRBD and TRBJ reference segments. The analysis was restricted to V-J combinations with a frequency above 0.0001, which together covered just over 99% of the repertoires. A TCS score was defined as the ratio between F50 (clonal expansion) and ExV (chaos), using BLOSUM62-based TCRdist between CDR3 peptides within each V-J. Welch's t-statistics and random forest reduced 500 to 550 V-J features to 13, which were used in a naive Bayes classifier (R e1071). TCRdb's own reprocessing of the public reads used fastp at Q25 and MiXCR and kept productive beta chains. Entries that share a CDR3 protein sequence are merged under the most common genes and DNA. The V and J calls and clone size are TCRdb's, not the authors'. The sample table records about 380,000 distinct CDR3 sequences; approximately 13% of these occur just once. About a fifth of the sample comes from the top ten.

The sequencing input was blood. Recombination connected TRBV4-2 to TRBJ2-7; the D gene cannot be named for sure. The sequence came from a man in his thirties or forties with Graves' hyperthyroidism that later progressed to Graves' ophthalmopathy. The CDR3 reads CASSSRPRDEQYF. In nucleotide form, the sequence is TGTGCCAGCAGCTCACGACCTCGAGACGAGCAGTACTTC.